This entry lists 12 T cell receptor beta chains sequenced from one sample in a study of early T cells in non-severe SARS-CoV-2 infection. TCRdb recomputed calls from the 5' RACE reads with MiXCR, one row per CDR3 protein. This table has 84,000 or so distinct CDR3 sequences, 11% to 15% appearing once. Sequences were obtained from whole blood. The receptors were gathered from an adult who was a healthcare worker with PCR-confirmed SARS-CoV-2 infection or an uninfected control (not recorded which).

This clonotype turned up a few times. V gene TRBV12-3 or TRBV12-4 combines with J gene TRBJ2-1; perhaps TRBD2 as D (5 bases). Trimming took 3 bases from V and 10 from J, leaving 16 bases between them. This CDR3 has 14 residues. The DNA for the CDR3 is TGTGCCAGCAGTTTCCTAGCTCGGGCGTTGGAGCAGTTCTTC. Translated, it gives CASSFLARALEQFF.

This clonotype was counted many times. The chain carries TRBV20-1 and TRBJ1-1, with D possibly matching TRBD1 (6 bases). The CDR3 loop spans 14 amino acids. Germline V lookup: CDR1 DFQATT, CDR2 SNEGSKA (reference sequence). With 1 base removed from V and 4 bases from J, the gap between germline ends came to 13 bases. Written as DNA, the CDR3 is TGCAGTGCTAGAGGTGGGGGCCGGGGCACTGAAGCTTTCTTT. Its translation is CSARGGGRGTEAFF.

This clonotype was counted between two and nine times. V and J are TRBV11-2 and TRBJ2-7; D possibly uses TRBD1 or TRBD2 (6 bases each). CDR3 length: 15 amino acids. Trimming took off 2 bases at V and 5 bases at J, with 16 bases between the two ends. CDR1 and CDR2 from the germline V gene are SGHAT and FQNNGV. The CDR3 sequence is CASSLRFQGRNEQYF. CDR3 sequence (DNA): TGTGCCAGCAGCTTAAGGTTCCAGGGGAGGAACGAGCAGTACTTC. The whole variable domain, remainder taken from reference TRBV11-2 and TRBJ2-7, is EAGVAQSPRYKIIEKRQSVAFWCNPISGHATLYWYQQILGQGPKLLIQFQNNGVVDDSQLPKDRFSAERLKGVDSTLKIQPAKLEDSAVYLCASSLRFQGRNEQYFGPGTRLTVT.

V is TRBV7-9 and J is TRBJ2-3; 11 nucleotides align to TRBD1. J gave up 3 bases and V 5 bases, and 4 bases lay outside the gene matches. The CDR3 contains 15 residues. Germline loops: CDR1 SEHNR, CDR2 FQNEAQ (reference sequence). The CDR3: CASSRGQGATDTQYF. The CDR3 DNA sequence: TGTGCCAGCAGCAGAGGACAGGGGGCAACAGATACGCAGTATTTT.

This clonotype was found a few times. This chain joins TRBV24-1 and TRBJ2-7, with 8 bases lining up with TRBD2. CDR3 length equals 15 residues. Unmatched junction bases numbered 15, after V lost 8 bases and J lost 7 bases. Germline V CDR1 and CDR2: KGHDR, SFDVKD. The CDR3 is CATTPNGTSSMEQYF. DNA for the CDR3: TGTGCCACCACCCCAAACGGGACTAGTAGTATGGAGCAGTACTTC.

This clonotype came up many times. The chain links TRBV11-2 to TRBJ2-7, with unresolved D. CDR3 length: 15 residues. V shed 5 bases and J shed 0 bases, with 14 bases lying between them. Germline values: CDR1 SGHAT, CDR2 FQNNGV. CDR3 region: CASSTGPLSSYEQYF. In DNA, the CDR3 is TGTGCCAGCAGCACCGGACCCTTGAGCTCCTACGAGCAGTACTTC.

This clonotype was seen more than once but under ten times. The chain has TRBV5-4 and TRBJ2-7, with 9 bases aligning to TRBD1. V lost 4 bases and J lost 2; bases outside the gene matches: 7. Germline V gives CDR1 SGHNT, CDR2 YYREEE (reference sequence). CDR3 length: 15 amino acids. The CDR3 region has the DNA TGTGCCAGCAGCCCGGGACAGGGACAGACCTACGAGCAGTACTTC. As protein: CASSPGQGQTYEQYF. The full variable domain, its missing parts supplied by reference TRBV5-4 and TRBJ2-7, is ETGVTQSPTHLIKTRGQQVTLRCSSQSGHNTVSWYQQALGQGPQFIFQYYREEENGRGNFPPRFSGLQFPNYSSELNVNALELDDSALYLCASSPGQGQTYEQYFGPGTRLTVT.

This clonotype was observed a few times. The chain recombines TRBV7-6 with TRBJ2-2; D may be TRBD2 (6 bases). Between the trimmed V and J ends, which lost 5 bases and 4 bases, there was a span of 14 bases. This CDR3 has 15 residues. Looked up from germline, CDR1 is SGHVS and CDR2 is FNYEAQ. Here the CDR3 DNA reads TGTGCCAGCAGCGCCGCGGAGGGGCTCACCGGGGAGCTGTTTTTT. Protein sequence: CASSAAEGLTGELFF.

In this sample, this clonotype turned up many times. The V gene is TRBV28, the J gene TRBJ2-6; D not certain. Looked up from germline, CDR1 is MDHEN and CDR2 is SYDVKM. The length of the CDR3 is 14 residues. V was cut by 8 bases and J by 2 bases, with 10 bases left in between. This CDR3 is CASDPAPGANVLTF. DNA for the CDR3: TGTGCCAGCGATCCCGCGCCTGGGGCCAACGTCCTGACTTTC.

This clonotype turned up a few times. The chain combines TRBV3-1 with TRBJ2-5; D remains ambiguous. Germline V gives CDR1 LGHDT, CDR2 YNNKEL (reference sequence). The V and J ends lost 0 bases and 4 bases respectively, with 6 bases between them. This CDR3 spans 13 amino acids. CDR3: CASSQDPLETQYF. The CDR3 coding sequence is TGTGCCAGCAGCCAAGATCCGTTAGAGACCCAGTACTTC.

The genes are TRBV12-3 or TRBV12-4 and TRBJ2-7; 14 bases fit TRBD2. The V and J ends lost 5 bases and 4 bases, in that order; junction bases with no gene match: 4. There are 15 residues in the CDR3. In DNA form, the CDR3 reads TGTGCCAGCAGTCCCGGGACTAGCGGGGGTTACGAGCAGTACTTC. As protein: CASSPGTSGGYEQYF.

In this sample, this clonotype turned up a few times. CDR3 residues: CASSRTGGSSYEQYF. As DNA, the CDR3 is TGTGCCAGCAGCCGGACAGGAGGAAGCTCCTACGAGCAGTACTTC. This rearrangement joins TRBV7-9 to TRBJ2-7; 7 bases fit TRBD1. CDR1 and CDR2 (germline): SEHNR, FQNEAQ (reference sequence). J gave up 0 bases and V 5 bases, and 7 bases lay outside the gene matches. This CDR3 contains 15 residues.